A single sample is the source of the 11 T cell receptor beta chains below, sequenced in a study of response to subunit inactivated influenza vaccine. TCRdb recomputed calls from the RT-PCR reads with MiXCR, one row per CDR3 protein. The data hold 550,000 to 800,000 distinct CDR3 sequences, with more than 15% observed a single time. Sequences were derived from PBMCs from blood, sampled about 13 days after vaccination. The receptors here all came from a man aged 45-65 years who received an inactivated influenza vaccine.

This clonotype was recorded many times. The chain joins TRBV5-1 to TRBJ1-6; 9 bases line up with TRBD1. CDR3 length equals 14 residues. Germline loops: CDR1 SGHRS, CDR2 YFSETQ. The J segment lost 10 bases and the V segment lost 4 bases, leaving 6 bases of the junction unmatched. The chain's CDR3 is CASSAGQGNSPLHF. The CDR3 DNA reads TGCGCCAGCAGCGCGGGACAGGGTAACTCACCCCTCCACTTT.

DNA for the CDR3: TGTGCCACCTACAATCAGGGGGGACGGAATGAGCAGTTCTTC. Its protein is CATYNQGGRNEQFF. The V call is TRBV10-3, the J call TRBJ2-1, with a possible D match to TRBD1 (7 bases). The V and J ends lost 10 bases and 7 bases respectively, with 20 bases between them. From germline, CDR1 is ENHRY and CDR2 SYGVKD. The CDR3 spans 14 residues.

In its sample, this clonotype was seen a few times. The chain links TRBV7-6 to TRBJ2-5, with D perhaps TRBD1 (5 bases). CDR1 and CDR2 (germline): SGHVS, FNYEAQ. CDR3 size: 15 residues. With 5 bases removed from V and 5 bases from J, the gap between germline ends came to 18 bases. CDR3 in amino acids: CASSQVWPGKETQYF. CDR3 DNA sequence: TGTGCCAGCAGCCAAGTCTGGCCAGGGAAGGAGACCCAGTACTTC.

This clonotype occurred a few times. The chain carries TRBV7-2 and TRBJ2-1; no clear D. Trimming cost V 3 bases and J 4 bases, with 4 bases left between them. The CDR3 has 12 residues. The germline V gene has CDR1 SGHTA and CDR2 FQGNSA. The CDR3 protein is CASSFLYNEQFF. CDR3 in DNA: TGTGCCAGCAGCTTCCTATACAATGAGCAGTTCTTC.

This clonotype was counted a few times. The chain is built from TRBV28 and TRBJ2-7; TRBD1 matches 9 bases. The V and J ends lost 3 bases and 5 bases, in that order; junction bases with no gene match: 5. Germline lookup yields CDR1 MDHEN and CDR2 SYDVKM. This CDR3 comprises 14 residues. In DNA form, the CDR3 reads TGTGCCAGCAGTTTGACAGGGGGTCAGGACGAGCAGTACTTC. It is translated as CASSLTGGQDEQYF. The full variable domain, its missing parts supplied by reference TRBV28 and TRBJ2-7, is DVKVTQSSRYLVKRTGEKVFLECVQDMDHENMFWYRQDPGLGLRLIYFSYDVKMKEKGDIPEGYSVSREKKERFSLILESASTNQTSMYLCASSLTGGQDEQYFGPGTRLTVT.

This clonotype was found a few times. The chain recombines TRBV21-1 with TRBJ2-7. TRBV21-1 is termed a pseudogene. The CDR3 sequence is 13 residues long. CDR3 DNA: TGTGCCAGCAGCAAAGGGTGGCTGCGCGAGCAGTACTTC. This translates into CASSKGWLREQYF.

The CDR3 nucleotides read TGTGCCAGCAGCCAAGATCCCGGGACGACTGAAGCTTTCTTT. The encoded protein is CASSQDPGTTEAFF. The rearrangement joins TRBV3-1 to TRBJ1-1; the D gene is possibly TRBD1 (5 bases). The CDR3 has 14 amino acids. V lost 0 bases, J lost 5 bases, and 10 bases lay in between. Germline lookup yields CDR1 LGHDT and CDR2 YNNKEL (reference sequence).

The chain couples TRBV7-2 to TRBJ2-1; the D gene is possibly TRBD2 (6 bases). The V gene's germline CDR1 is SGHTA and CDR2 FQGNSA. The V and J ends lost 1 base and 0 bases respectively, with 10 bases between them. There are 16 residues in the CDR3. The CDR3 sequence: CASSLGAGHSYNEQFF. The CDR3 region has the DNA TGTGCCAGCAGCTTAGGAGCGGGCCACTCCTACAATGAGCAGTTCTTC. Drawing the rest from reference TRBV7-2 and TRBJ2-1, the complete variable domain is GAGVSQSPSNKVTEKGKDVELRCDPISGHTALYWYRQSLGQGLEFLIYFQGNSAPDKSGLPSDRFSAERTGGSVSTLTIQRTQQEDSAVYLCASSLGAGHSYNEQFFGPGTRLTVL.

This chain links TRBV12-3 or TRBV12-4 with TRBJ1-1, with D unresolved. V gave up 5 bases and J gave up 2 bases, with 15 bases separating them. The CDR3 length is 15 residues. This CDR3 is CASSPHGSPNTEAFF. The CDR3 DNA sequence: TGTGCCAGCAGTCCCCACGGGTCCCCCAACACTGAAGCTTTCTTT.

This clonotype was found a few times. The chain has TRBV20-1 and TRBJ2-7; no reliable D call. Germline-derived CDR1 and CDR2 are DFQATT and SNEGSKA (reference sequence). Trimming stripped 3 bases from V and 7 bases from J, with 22 bases between. The CDR3 extends over 15 amino acids. Here the CDR3 DNA reads TGCAGTGCTAGGGCCATGTTAGGCACAGATGAGGAGCAGTACTTC. This translates into CSARAMLGTDEEQYF.

This clonotype occurred many times. The CDR3 coding sequence is TGTGCCAGCAGCCCTCCCGGGGCCCACAATGAGCAGTTCTTC. Amino acids: CASSPPGAHNEQFF. The chain joins TRBV7-9 to TRBJ2-1; possibly TRBD1 or TRBD2 for D (5 bases each). Looked up from germline, CDR1 is SEHNR and CDR2 is FQNEAQ (reference sequence). This CDR3 has 14 residues. Trimming shortened V by 5 bases and J by 5 bases, and 13 bases separated the two germline ends.